These 27 T cell receptor beta chains share one sample of origin, sequenced in a study of shared clonotypes between healthy human individuals. The table came from immunoSEQ multiplex PCR; TCRdb's copy has only in-frame clones and leaves some out. The table shows about 1.1 million clones, with about 80% occurring only once. Sequencing was performed on memory CD4+ T cells from PBMCs. Subset: CD45RA-negative fraction. All receptors come from a man between 18 and 29 years old in good health. Some clones in this sample may be carry-over from other donors' samples.

The rearrangement joins TRBV7-9 to TRBJ2-3, with TRBD1 identical over 9 bases. The CDR3 loop spans 16 amino acids. CDR1 and CDR2 (germline): SEHNR, FQNEAQ (reference sequence). J was trimmed by 2 bases and V by 5 bases; bases with no gene match: 8. The CDR3 is CASSAGTGIVTDTQYF. The CDR3 DNA reads TGTGCCAGCAGCGCCGGGACAGGGATAGTCACAGATACGCAGTATTTT.

The rearrangement links TRBV9 to TRBJ2-7; 11 bases map to TRBD2. CDR1 is SGDLS and CDR2 is YYNGEE in the germline V gene. V lost 0 bases, J lost 6 bases, and 8 bases stayed unmatched. CDR3 size: 16 residues. CDR3 loop: CASSVGETSGSLEQYF. CDR3 nucleotide sequence: TGTGCCAGCAGCGTAGGGGAAACTAGCGGGAGTCTCGAGCAGTACTTC.

The chain joins TRBV28 to TRBJ2-3, with TRBD1 identical over 11 bases. The V and J ends lost 6 bases and 3 bases, in that order; junction bases with no gene match: 5. This CDR3 contains 15 residues. The germline V gene has CDR1 MDHEN and CDR2 SYDVKM. CDR3 nucleotide sequence: TGTGCCAGCAGCAGGGGACAGGGGGGAACAGATACGCAGTATTTT. Translating it yields CASSRGQGGTDTQYF.

In its sample, this clone was seen a few times. CDR3 sequence (DNA): TGTGCCAGCAGCCGAGCTGGAAACACCATATATTTT. Protein: CASSRAGNTIYF. The chain is built from TRBV14 and TRBJ1-3; D call uncertain. CDR1 is SGHDN, CDR2 FVKESK, per germline. Trimming cost V 4 bases and J 2 bases, with 3 bases left between them. The CDR3 spans 12 residues.

The V and J genes are TRBV7-2 and TRBJ2-7; D may be TRBD1 (5 bases). The CDR3 length is 12 residues. Germline CDR1 is SGHTA and CDR2 is FQGNSA. V was clipped by 5 bases and J by 1 base, with 6 bases between them. CDR3 amino acids: CASSGASYEQYF. The CDR3 DNA reads TGTGCCAGCAGCGGGGCGTCCTACGAGCAGTACTTC.

This chain connects TRBV27 to TRBJ1-2, with D hard to call. This CDR3 is 15 amino acids long. Germline values: CDR1 MNHEY, CDR2 SMNVEV (reference sequence). Trimming removed 3 bases from V and 3 bases from J, with 14 bases in between. The DNA for the CDR3 is TGTGCCAGCAGTTTTCCCCCCCCCGAATACTATGGCTACACCTTC. Translation: CASSFPPPEYYGYTF.

Remarks on this clone: In the same sample, other DNA sequences code for this CDR3. CDR3 DNA: TGTGCCAGCAGCCCCGGGACTAACTATGGCTACACCTTC. Translation gives CASSPGTNYGYTF. The chain uses TRBV28 and TRBJ1-2, with D hard to call. The CDR3 covers 13 residues. Germline V gene lookup returns CDR1 MDHEN and CDR2 SYDVKM. V shed 6 bases and J shed 0 bases, with 8 bases lying between them.

CDR3 DNA sequence: TGTGCCAGCAGCCATCCATCCAAAGGGGTGGGGGACACCAGCAATCAGCCCCAGCATTTT. Residues: CASSHPSKGVGDTSNQPQHF. This rearrangement joins TRBV7-8 to TRBJ1-5, with a tentative D call TRBD1 (6 bases). This CDR3 is built from 20 residues. Germline V lookup: CDR1 SGHVS, CDR2 FQNEAQ. V dropped 5 bases and J dropped 1 base, with 27 bases sitting between them.

The CDR3 protein is CASLAAGGGETQYF. The CDR3 DNA sequence: TGTGCCAGCCTAGCAGCGGGAGGAGGGGAGACCCAGTACTTC. The chain joins TRBV2 to TRBJ2-5; 9 bases agree with TRBD2. The CDR3 length is 14 residues. Germline loops: CDR1 SNHLY, CDR2 FYNNEI. The V and J ends lost 8 bases and 5 bases, in that order; junction bases with no gene match: 9. Full variable domain (missing parts from reference TRBV2 and TRBJ2-5): EPEVTQTPSHQVTQMGQEVILRCVPISNHLYFYWYRQILGQKVEFLVSFYNNEISEKSEIFDDQFSVERPDGSNFTLKIRSTKLEDSAMYFCASLAAGGGETQYFGPGTRLLVL.

The chain links TRBV5-4 to TRBJ2-1; 11 nucleotides line up with TRBD2. The CDR3 consists of 15 residues. V was pared by 5 bases and J by 2 bases, with 3 bases of the junction left unmatched. CDR1 is SGHNT and CDR2 is YYREEE in the germline V gene (reference sequence). The chain's CDR3 is CASSWTSGPYNEQFF. The CDR3 bases are TGTGCCAGCAGTTGGACTAGCGGGCCCTACAATGAGCAGTTCTTC.

This clone occurred a few times. The rearrangement links TRBV7-2 to TRBJ1-3; TRBD1 aligns across 7 bases. The CDR3 sequence is 15 residues long. Germline V lookup: CDR1 SGHTA, CDR2 FQGNSA. The J segment lost 4 bases and the V segment lost 1 base, leaving 4 bases of the junction unmatched. CDR3 DNA: TGTGCCAGCAGCTTAGGACAGGGCACAGGAAACACCATATATTTT. It is translated as CASSLGQGTGNTIYF.

The V and J genes are TRBV5-4 and TRBJ2-5; possible D gene TRBD1, 5 bases. The tail of the sequence fits TRBJ2-7 better, so the J call may be wrong. Germline CDR1 and CDR2: SGHNT and YYREEE (reference sequence). The CDR3 contains 14 residues. CDR3 sequence: CASSPDTRVYEQYF. CDR3 nucleotide sequence: TGTGCCAGCAGCCCGGACACCCGGGTCTACGAGCAGTACTTC.

The V gene is TRBV9, the J gene TRBJ1-1, with 7 bases identical to TRBD1. Germline CDR1 reads SGDLS; CDR2 reads YYNGEE. The V and J ends lost 1 base and 6 bases, in that order; junction bases with no gene match: 9. The CDR3 length is 15 residues. The CDR3 DNA reads TGTGCCAGCAGCGTATTTCCAGGGGGAAACGCTGAAGCTTTCTTT. Translation gives CASSVFPGGNAEAFF.

V gene TRBV11-2 combines with J gene TRBJ2-1, with TRBD2 matching over 16 bases. Trimming at V came to 7 bases and at J to 15 bases, leaving 9 bases not matched to a gene. Germline CDR1 reads SGHAT; CDR2 reads FQNNGV. The CDR3 is made up of 14 amino acids. This CDR3 reads CASNPGLAGGSPFF. The CDR3 DNA reads TGTGCCAGCAACCCGGGACTAGCGGGGGGGTCTCCGTTCTTC.

CDR3 nucleotide sequence: TGTGCCAGCAGCCCTGGGACTAGCGGCATCACCGGGGAGCTGTTTTTT. Protein sequence: CASSPGTSGITGELFF. This chain uses TRBV7-3 with TRBJ2-2, with TRBD2 identical over 11 bases. Germline CDR1 is SGHTA and CDR2 is FQGTGA. The V gene end was trimmed by 5 bases and the J gene end by 4 bases; junction bases not matched to a gene: 6. CDR3 size: 16 residues.

This clone was observed a single time. The CDR3 loop is CATSEGGDTQYF. The CDR3 region has the DNA TGTGCCACCAGCGAGGGTGGAGATACGCAGTATTTT. The J gene is TRBJ2-3, the V gene TRBV15; tentative D call: TRBD2 (5 bases). Between the trimmed V and J ends, which lost 5 bases and 5 bases, there was a span of 8 bases. The CDR3 spans 12 residues. Per the germline V gene, CDR1 is LNHNV and CDR2 is YYDKDF (reference sequence).

This chain joins TRBV6-5 and TRBJ2-1; D not resolved. Germline V gene sequence: CDR1 MNHEY, CDR2 SVGAGI. The V and J ends lost 9 bases and 8 bases respectively, with 17 bases between them. This CDR3 has 13 amino acids. The CDR3 DNA follows: TGTGCCAGGGATGGTTCAACACACCATGAGCAGTTCTTC. The encoded protein is CARDGSTHHEQFF.

The chain has TRBV5-1 and TRBJ2-3; the D is unclear. The CDR3 is made up of 13 amino acids. Trimming removed 4 bases at V and 4 bases at J, with 10 bases between. Germline loops: CDR1 SGHRS, CDR2 YFSETQ. The CDR3 sequence: CASSPFLADTQYF. The CDR3, as DNA: TGCGCCAGCAGCCCCTTCCTCGCAGATACGCAGTATTTT.

The J gene is TRBJ2-3, the V gene TRBV5-4; 7 bases line up with TRBD2. The germline gives CDR1 SGHNT, CDR2 YYREEE (reference sequence). The CDR3 totals 15 residues. J lost 1 base, V lost 4 bases, and 6 bases had no gene match. The CDR3 spells CASSPSLAGTDTQYF. CDR3 in DNA: TGTGCCAGCAGCCCGAGTCTAGCGGGCACAGATACGCAGTATTTT. Using reference TRBV5-4 and TRBJ2-3 for the parts outside the CDR3, the full variable domain is ETGVTQSPTHLIKTRGQQVTLRCSSQSGHNTVSWYQQALGQGPQFIFQYYREEENGRGNFPPRFSGLQFPNYSSELNVNALELDDSALYLCASSPSLAGTDTQYFGPGTRLTVL.

The V and J genes are TRBV9 and TRBJ2-5, with unresolved D. Germline loops: CDR1 SGDLS, CDR2 YYNGEE. CDR3 size: 14 residues. Between the trimmed V and J ends, which lost 2 bases and 5 bases, there was a span of 13 bases. In DNA form, the CDR3 reads TGTGCCAGCAGCGTTGACGGCCCGGCGGAGACCCAGTACTTC. Residues: CASSVDGPAETQYF.

This clone has a single count. This chain links TRBV6-1 with TRBJ1-3; D is possibly TRBD1 (6 bases). The germline CDR1 and CDR2 sequences are MNHNS and SASEGT. This CDR3 contains 17 residues. Trimming stripped 2 bases from V and 7 bases from J, with 21 bases between. For the CDR3, the DNA is TGTGCCAGCAGTGAATGGAACGGGGGGCCGACGTCGAACACCATATATTTT. This gives the protein CASSEWNGGPTSNTIYF.

V gene TRBV18 combines with J gene TRBJ1-1, with D perhaps TRBD1 (6 bases). CDR3 size: 16 residues. Trimming removed 0 bases from V and 0 bases from J, with 11 bases in between. Germline CDR1 KGHSH, CDR2 LQKENI. CDR3 bases: TGTGCCAGCTCACCACCGGACAGCTTGTTGAACACTGAAGCTTTCTTT. This gives the protein CASSPPDSLLNTEAFF.

This clone showed up many times. The V gene is TRBV4-1, the J gene TRBJ1-2, with D tentatively TRBD1 (5 bases). The CDR3 extends over 15 amino acids. In germline, CDR1 is MGHRA, CDR2 YSYEKL. Trimming stripped 2 bases from V and 4 bases from J, with 14 bases between. In DNA, the CDR3 is TGCGCCAGCAGCCAAATTTCAGGGCCTCTCTATGGCTACACCTTC. This encodes CASSQISGPLYGYTF.

The rearrangement uses TRBV6-1 and TRBJ1-1; a possible D gene is TRBD1 (5 bases). Germline V CDR1 and CDR2: MNHNS, SASEGT. The length of the CDR3 is 13 residues. The germline V and J ends were trimmed by 0 bases and 7 bases, with 9 bases remaining between them. The CDR3 region is CASSEARDGEAFF. DNA for the CDR3: TGTGCCAGCAGTGAAGCCCGGGACGGTGAAGCTTTCTTT.

The chain links TRBV29-1 to TRBJ1-1, with 7 bases aligning to TRBD1. The CDR3 contains 15 residues. Germline-derived CDR1 and CDR2 are SQVTM and ANQGSEA. Trimming removed 8 bases from V and 0 bases from J; junction bases left unmatched: 12. CDR3 sequence reads: CSTTNSGTVNTEAFF. CDR3 DNA sequence: TGCAGCACCACCAACTCCGGGACAGTGAACACTGAAGCTTTCTTT.

In its sample, this clone was seen once. The rearrangement joins TRBV5-1 to TRBJ2-5, with TRBD1 matching 8 bases. The CDR3 is made up of 17 amino acids. Per germline, CDR1 SGHRS and CDR2 YFSETQ. V lost 2 bases to trimming and J lost 1 base; unmatched junction nucleotides: 10. CDR3 coding DNA: TGCGCCAGCAGCTTCCCCGGAGACAGGGGAGCCCAAGAGACCCAGTACTTC. Its protein product is CASSFPGDRGAQETQYF. Full variable domain (rest looked up from reference TRBV5-1 and TRBJ2-5): KAGVTQTPRYLIKTRGQQVTLSCSPISGHRSVSWYQQTPGQGLQFLFEYFSETQRNKGNFPGRFSGRQFSNSRSEMNVSTLELGDSALYLCASSFPGDRGAQETQYFGPGTRLLVL.

This chain connects TRBV9 to TRBJ2-1, with D possibly called TRBD1 or TRBD2 (5 bases each). Germline V CDR1 and CDR2: SGDLS, YYNGEE. The CDR3 contains 13 residues. Trimming took 3 bases from V and 6 from J, leaving 10 bases between them. CDR3 sequence reads: CASSAGTGNEQFF. The CDR3 nucleotides are TGTGCCAGCAGCGCCGGGACGGGCAATGAGCAGTTCTTC.